This TCR beta chain was captured by sequencing in a study of beta chain features in type 1 diabetes. About the study: Over all samples combined, fewer than 140,000,000 sorted cells were examined.

Reverse transcribing all isolated RNA meant expressed TCRB transcripts were sequenced. Naive, central memory and regulatory T cell samples produced a mean of approximately 4 million reads. Data came from immunoSEQ multiplex PCR; TCRdb stores just in-frame clones and leaves some out. The sample has about 260,000 clones; roughly 22% are singletons. This clone was observed a few times. Its antigen is unknown. Findings of the study overall: Within each of all four CD4+ subsets, Type 1 diabetes patients had TCRB CDR3s that were moderately but significantly shorter. Whether HLA type affects TCRB rearrangement stayed undetermined in the present work.

Source material: naive CD4+ T cells from blood. This clonotype was sampled from a woman between 40 and 55 years old with type 1 diabetes.

This CDR3 reads CASSLAGLPRTEAFF. The CDR3 DNA follows: TGTGCCAGCAGTTTAGCGGGACTGCCACGCACTGAAGCTTTCTTT. The gene calls are TRBV28 and TRBJ1-1; D may be TRBD1 (5 bases). V was shortened by 2 bases and J by 4 bases, with 14 bases between the two germline ends. Germline V gene sequence: CDR1 MDHEN, CDR2 SYDVKM. The CDR3 contains 15 residues.